Listed below are T cell receptor beta chains from one sample, sequenced in a study of shared clonotypes between healthy human individuals. TCRdb's copy holds only in-frame clones and misses some; the assay was immunoSEQ multiplex PCR. The table includes approximately 2,300,000 clones, 85% to 95% detected once. Sequenced input: naive CD4+ T cells from PBMCs. The source is a man between 18 and 29 years old in good health. Some clones in this sample may be carry-over from other donors' samples. The CDR3 runs from the conserved cysteine through the conserved F or W.

TRBV28	TRBJ2-2	CASTDQSGPGELFF
TRBV9	TRBJ2-2	CASSTGFRGNTGELFF
TRBV27	TRBJ2-1	CASSYRTASYNEQFF
TRBV9	TRBJ2-5	CASSVARQETQYF
TRBV15	TRBJ1-2	CATSRQPLDRGLFGYTF
TRBV2	TRBJ1-1	CASSERNMNTEAFF
TRBV7-9	TRBJ2-3	CASSYHVDTQYF
TRBV5-1	TRBJ2-5	CASSLARIGRAETQYF
TRBV28	TRBJ1-5	CASSLERETQHF
TRBV5-1	TRBJ1-3	CASSGNQGGNTIYF
TRBV5-1	TRBJ2-7	CASSMGTGNINFF
TRBV5-6	TRBJ2-3	CASSPVTSGSTDTQYF
TRBV5-1	TRBJ1-3	CASSSDTSGNTIYF
TRBV19	TRBJ2-7	CASSIAPGAGLYEQYF
TRBV19	TRBJ2-2	CASSITGTGVTGELFF
TRBV4-1	TRBJ2-4	CASSQDRVENIQYF
TRBV11-2	TRBJ2-3	CASSPGQGRRQYF
TRBV6-1	TRBJ1-2	CASSEARLYGYTF
TRBV19	TRBJ1-2	CASKSRGDGYTF
TRBV6-5	TRBJ2-5	CASKKVETQYF
TRBV7-9	TRBJ2-6	CASSLDASGANVLTF
TRBV28	TRBJ1-3	CATTFVAGFSGNTIYF